Described below is a single T cell receptor (beta chain) sequence and its context. The sample is drawn from a study of PD-1 blockade in classical Hodgkin lymphoma. Time point noted: cycle 4 day 1 (C4D1), after about 6 weeks of nivolumab. The patients all showed relapse after autologous stem cell transplantation, while their brentuximab vedotin exposure varied. The data were produced by immunoSEQ multiplex PCR, yet TCRdb's version contains in-frame clones alone and is incomplete. The sample contains roughly 50,000 clones, around nine tenths of which appear only once. Germline lookup yields CDR1 SGHRS and CDR2 YFSETQ. The CDR3 runs 14 residues. With V trimmed by 1 base and J by 14 bases, 9 bases remained unmatched.

The TCR sequence derives from a human donor with classical Hodgkin lymphoma. This material consisted of peripheral blood mononuclear cells (PBMCs), taken before the fourth cycle of nivolumab. The V gene is TRBV5-1, the J gene TRBJ2-1, with 10 bases aligning to TRBD2. The CDR3 nucleotides are TGCGCCAGCAGCTTGCTTCAGCGGGGGGGAGTGGAGTTCTTC. Residues: CASSLLQRGGVEFF.